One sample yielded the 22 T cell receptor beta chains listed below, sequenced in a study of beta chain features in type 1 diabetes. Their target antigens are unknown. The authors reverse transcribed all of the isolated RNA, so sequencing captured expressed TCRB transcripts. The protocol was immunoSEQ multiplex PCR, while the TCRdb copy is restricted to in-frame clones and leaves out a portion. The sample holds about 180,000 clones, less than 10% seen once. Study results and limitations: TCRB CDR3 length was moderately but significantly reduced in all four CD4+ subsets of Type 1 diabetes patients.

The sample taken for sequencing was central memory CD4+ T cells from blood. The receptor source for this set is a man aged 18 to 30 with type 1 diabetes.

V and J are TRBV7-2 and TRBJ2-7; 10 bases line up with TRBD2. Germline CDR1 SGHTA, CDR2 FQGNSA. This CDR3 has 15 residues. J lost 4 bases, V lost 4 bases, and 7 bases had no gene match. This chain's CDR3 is CASSSRTSGEYEQYF. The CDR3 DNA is TGTGCCAGCAGCTCCCGGACTAGCGGAGAATACGAGCAGTACTTC.

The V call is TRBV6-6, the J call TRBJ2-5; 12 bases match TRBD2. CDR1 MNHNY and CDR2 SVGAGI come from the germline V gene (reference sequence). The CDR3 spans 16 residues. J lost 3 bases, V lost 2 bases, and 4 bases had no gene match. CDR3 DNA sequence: TGTGCCAGCAGTTACACTAGCGGGGGGTTGAAAGAGACCCAGTACTTC. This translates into CASSYTSGGLKETQYF.

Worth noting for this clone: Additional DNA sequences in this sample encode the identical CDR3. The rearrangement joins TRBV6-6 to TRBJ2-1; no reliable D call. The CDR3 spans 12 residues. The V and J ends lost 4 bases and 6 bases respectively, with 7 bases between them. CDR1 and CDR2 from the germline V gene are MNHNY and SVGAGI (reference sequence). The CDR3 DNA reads TGTGCCAGCAGTTTATCGGGCAATGAGCAGTTCTTC. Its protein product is CASSLSGNEQFF.

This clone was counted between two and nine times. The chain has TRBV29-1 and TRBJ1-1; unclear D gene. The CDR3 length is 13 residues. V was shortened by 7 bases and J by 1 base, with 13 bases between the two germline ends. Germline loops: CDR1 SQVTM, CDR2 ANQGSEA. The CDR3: CSATLHENTEAFF. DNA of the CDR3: TGCAGCGCTACACTACACGAGAACACTGAAGCTTTCTTT.

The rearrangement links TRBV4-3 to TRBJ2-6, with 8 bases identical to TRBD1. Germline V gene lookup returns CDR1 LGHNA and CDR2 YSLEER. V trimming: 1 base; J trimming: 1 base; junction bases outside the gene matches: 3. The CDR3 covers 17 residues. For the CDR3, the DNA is TGCGCCAGCAGCCAAGGTCAGGGGGCGTCTGGGGCCAACGTCCTGACTTTC. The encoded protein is CASSQGQGASGANVLTF.

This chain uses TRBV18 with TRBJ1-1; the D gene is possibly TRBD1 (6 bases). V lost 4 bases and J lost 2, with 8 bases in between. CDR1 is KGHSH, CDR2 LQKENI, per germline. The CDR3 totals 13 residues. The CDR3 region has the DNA TGTGCCAGCTCACATGGGACAAACACTGAAGCTTTCTTT. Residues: CASSHGTNTEAFF.

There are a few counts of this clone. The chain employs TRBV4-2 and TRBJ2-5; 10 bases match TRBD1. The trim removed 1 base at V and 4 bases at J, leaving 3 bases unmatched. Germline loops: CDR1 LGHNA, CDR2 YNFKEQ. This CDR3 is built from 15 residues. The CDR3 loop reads CASSQVWTGGETQYF. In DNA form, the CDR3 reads TGTGCCAGCAGCCAAGTGTGGACAGGGGGAGAGACCCAGTACTTC.

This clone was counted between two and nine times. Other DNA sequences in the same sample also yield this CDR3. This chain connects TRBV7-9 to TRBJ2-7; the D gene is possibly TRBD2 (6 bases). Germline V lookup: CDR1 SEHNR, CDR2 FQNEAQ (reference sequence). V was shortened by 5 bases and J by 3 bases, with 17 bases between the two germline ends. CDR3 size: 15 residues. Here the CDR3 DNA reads TGTGCCAGCAGCCCGACCGGGACGGAGGGCTACGAGCAGTACTTC. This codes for CASSPTGTEGYEQYF. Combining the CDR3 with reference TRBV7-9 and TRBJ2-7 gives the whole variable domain DTGVSQNPRHKITKRGQNVTFRCDPISEHNRLYWYRQTLGQGPEFLTYFQNEAQLEKSRLLSDRFSAERPKGSFSTLEIQRTEQGDSAMYLCASSPTGTEGYEQYFGPGTRLTVT.

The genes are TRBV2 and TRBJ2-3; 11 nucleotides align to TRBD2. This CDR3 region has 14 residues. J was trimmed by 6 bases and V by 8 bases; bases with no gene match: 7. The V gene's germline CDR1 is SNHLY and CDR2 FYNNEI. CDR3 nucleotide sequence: TGTGCCAGCCTTAGCGGGGGGGCCGGGGATACGCAGTATTTT. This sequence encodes CASLSGGAGDTQYF.

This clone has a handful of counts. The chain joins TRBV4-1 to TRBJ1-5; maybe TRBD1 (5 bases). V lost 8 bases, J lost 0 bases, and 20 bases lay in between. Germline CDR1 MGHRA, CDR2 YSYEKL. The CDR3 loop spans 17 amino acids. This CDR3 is CASGEGRGRSSNQPQHF. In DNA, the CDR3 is TGCGCCAGCGGAGAAGGGAGGGGACGGAGTAGCAATCAGCCCCAGCATTTT.

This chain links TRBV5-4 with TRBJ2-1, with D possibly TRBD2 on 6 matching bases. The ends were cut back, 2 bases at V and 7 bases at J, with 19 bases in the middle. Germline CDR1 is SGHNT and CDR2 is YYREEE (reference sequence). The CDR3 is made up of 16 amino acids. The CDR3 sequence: CASSFGGKSTRNEQFF. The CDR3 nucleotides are TGTGCCAGCAGCTTTGGCGGGAAGTCGACGAGGAATGAGCAGTTCTTC.

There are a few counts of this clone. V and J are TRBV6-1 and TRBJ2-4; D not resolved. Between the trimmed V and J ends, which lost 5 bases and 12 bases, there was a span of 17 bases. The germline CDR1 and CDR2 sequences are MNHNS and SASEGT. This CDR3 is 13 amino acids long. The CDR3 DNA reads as TGTGCCAGCAGTTATCGGCGGAACCAGCGTCAGTACTTC. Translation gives CASSYRRNQRQYF.

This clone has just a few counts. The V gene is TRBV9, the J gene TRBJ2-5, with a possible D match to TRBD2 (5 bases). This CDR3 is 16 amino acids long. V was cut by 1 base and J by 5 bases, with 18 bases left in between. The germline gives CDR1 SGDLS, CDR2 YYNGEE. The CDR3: CASSVSGSEVRETQYF. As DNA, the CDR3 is TGTGCCAGCAGCGTATCGGGTAGCGAGGTTCGTGAGACCCAGTACTTC.

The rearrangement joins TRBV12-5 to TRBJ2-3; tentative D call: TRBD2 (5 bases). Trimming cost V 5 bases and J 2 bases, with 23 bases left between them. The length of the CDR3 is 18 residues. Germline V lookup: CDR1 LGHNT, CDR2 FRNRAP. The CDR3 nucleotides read TGTGCTAGTGGTCCTTCGCCGGCCAGCGGACTTTACACAGATACGCAGTATTTT. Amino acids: CASGPSPASGLYTDTQYF.

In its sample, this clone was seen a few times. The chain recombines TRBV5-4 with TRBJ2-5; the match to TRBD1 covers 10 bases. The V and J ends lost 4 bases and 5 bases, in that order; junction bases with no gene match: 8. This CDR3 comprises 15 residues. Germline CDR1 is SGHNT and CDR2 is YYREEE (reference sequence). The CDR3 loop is CASSLGQGIRETQYF. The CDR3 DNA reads TGTGCCAGCAGCCTGGGACAGGGGATAAGGGAGACCCAGTACTTC.

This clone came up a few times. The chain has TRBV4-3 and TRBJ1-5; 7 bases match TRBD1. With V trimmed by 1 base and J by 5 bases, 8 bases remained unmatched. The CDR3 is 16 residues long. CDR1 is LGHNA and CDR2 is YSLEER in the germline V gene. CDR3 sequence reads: CASSQVWGQKDQPQHF. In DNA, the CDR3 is TGCGCCAGCAGCCAAGTGTGGGGACAGAAAGATCAGCCCCAGCATTTT.

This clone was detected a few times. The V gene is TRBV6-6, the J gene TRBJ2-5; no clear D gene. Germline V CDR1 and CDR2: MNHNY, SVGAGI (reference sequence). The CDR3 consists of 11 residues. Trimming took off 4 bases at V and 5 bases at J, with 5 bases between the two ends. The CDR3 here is CASSSRETQYF. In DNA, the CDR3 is TGTGCCAGCAGTTCCCGGGAGACCCAGTACTTC.

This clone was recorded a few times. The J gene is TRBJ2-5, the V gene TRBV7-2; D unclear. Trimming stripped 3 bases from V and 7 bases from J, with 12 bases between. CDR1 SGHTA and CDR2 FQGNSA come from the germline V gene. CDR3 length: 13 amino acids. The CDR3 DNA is TGTGCCAGCAGCTTTCAGGCAGTGGGGACCCAGTACTTC. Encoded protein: CASSFQAVGTQYF.

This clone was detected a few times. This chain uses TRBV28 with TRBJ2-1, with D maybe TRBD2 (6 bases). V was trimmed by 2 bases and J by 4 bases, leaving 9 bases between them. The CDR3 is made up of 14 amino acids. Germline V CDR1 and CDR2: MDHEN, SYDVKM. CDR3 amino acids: CASSLMGGYNEQFF. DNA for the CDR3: TGTGCCAGCAGTTTAATGGGAGGATACAATGAGCAGTTCTTC.

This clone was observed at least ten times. CDR3: CAIRAGTSGSRDEQFF. The CDR3 DNA is TGTGCCATCAGAGCCGGGACTAGCGGGTCTAGGGATGAGCAGTTCTTC. The gene calls are TRBV10-3 and TRBJ2-1; 12 nucleotides match TRBD2. The CDR3 has 16 amino acids. Germline loops: CDR1 ENHRY, CDR2 SYGVKD. V gave up 6 bases and J gave up 8 bases; unmatched junction bases: 11.

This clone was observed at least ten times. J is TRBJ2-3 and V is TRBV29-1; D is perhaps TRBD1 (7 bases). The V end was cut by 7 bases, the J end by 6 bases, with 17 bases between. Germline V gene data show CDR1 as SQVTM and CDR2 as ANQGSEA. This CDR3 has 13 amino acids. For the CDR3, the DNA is TGCAGCGGGCGCAGGGGGGTTTCGGATACGCAGTATTTT. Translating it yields CSGRRGVSDTQYF.

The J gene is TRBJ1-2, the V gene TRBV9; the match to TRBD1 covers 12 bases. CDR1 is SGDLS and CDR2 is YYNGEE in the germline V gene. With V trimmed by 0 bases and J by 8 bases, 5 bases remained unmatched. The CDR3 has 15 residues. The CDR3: CASSVVGQGARGYTF. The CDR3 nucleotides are TGTGCCAGCAGCGTAGTGGGACAGGGGGCACGGGGCTACACCTTC.